This T cell receptor (beta chain) was profiled in a study of T cells in Graves' hyperthyroidism and ophthalmopathy. On this clonotype: The antigen remains unidentified.

The study, taken as a whole, reports: Expanded thyroid clonotypes (above 0.001) were mostly also found in blood.

The TCR beta CDR3 regions underwent amplification using RNA transcripts as the source. First-round RT-PCR of the TCR CDR3 relied on the HTBI primer set. TCRdb re-analysed the multiplex PCR reads in MiXCR, keeping a single row per CDR3 protein. The sample yields about 320,000 distinct CDR3 sequences, around 17% seen once. Graves' hyperthyroidism showing no ophthalmopathy progression within 18 months was considered stable. The authors took PBMCs from 10 ml fresh peripheral blood. V lost 5 bases and J 9 bases, leaving 14 bases between the germline ends. The V gene's germline CDR1 is MNHEY and CDR2 SVGEGT. There are 13 residues in the CDR3.

Sequences were obtained from blood. The sequence was collected from a man younger than 45 with Graves' hyperthyroidism. The V gene is TRBV6-2 or TRBV6-3, the J gene TRBJ2-1; D perhaps matches TRBD2 (6 bases). The CDR3 loop reads CASSVIQGGEQFF. The CDR3 DNA sequence: TGTGCCAGCAGTGTTATCCAGGGAGGTGAGCAGTTCTTC.